The entry that follows covers one T cell receptor (beta chain) sequence. The target antigen is unknown. Other DNA sequences in this specimen translate into the identical CDR3. This sample is part of a study of shared clonotypes between healthy human individuals. Data came from immunoSEQ multiplex PCR; TCRdb stores just in-frame clones and leaves some out. The repertoire consists of around 980,000 clones, with approximately 80% occurring once and the leading ten covering more than 0.55%. Study-wide points: Several donors held about 5% of naive CD4 clonotypes in common. The low donor count limited represented genetic and exposure-history diversity.

Germline CDR1 SGHRS, CDR2 YFSETQ. The CDR3 length is 14 residues. Deletions cut 0 bases from V and 0 bases from J, with 7 bases between. The sequencing input was memory CD4+ T cells from PBMCs. The subset denotes: CD45RA-negative fraction. The receptor's source is a man aged 18 to 30 in good health. Some clones in this sample may be carry-over from other donors' samples. V gene TRBV5-1 combines with J gene TRBJ2-7; no clear D gene. CDR3 DNA: TGCGCCAGCAGCTTGGGGTCGGGCTCCTACGAGCAGTACTTC. Its translation is CASSLGSGSYEQYF.